One and the same sample provided the 27 T cell receptor beta chains below, sequenced in a study of naive and memory T cell subsets. For blood and skin samples, reverse transcription used TCR alpha and beta constant primers. One entry per CDR3 protein, called by TCRdb with MiXCR from the 5' RACE reads. The profile covers 20,000 to 25,000 distinct CDR3 sequences, with roughly 4% appearing a single time and approximately 8% taken by the ten largest. RNA was extracted from 2 to 2.5 ml of whole blood of healthy adults. All receptors come from a male donor in good health.

This clonotype occurred many times. The chain is built from TRBV4-1 and TRBJ2-2; no clear D gene. The ends were cut back, 1 base at V and 0 bases at J, with 12 bases in the middle. Germline CDR1 is MGHRA and CDR2 is YSYEKL. CDR3 length: 17 residues. CDR3 loop: CASSQGLGAPNTGELFF. The CDR3 DNA reads as TGCGCCAGCAGCCAAGGATTAGGAGCCCCGAACACCGGGGAGCTGTTTTTT.

This clonotype was counted many times. This chain joins TRBV27 and TRBJ2-7, with D perhaps TRBD2 (5 bases). Germline V lookup: CDR1 MNHEY, CDR2 SMNVEV (reference sequence). The V gene lost 5 bases and the J gene lost 4 bases, with 12 bases spanning the gap. The CDR3 has 13 amino acids. The CDR3 loop is CASSPIRGYEQYF. Here the CDR3 DNA reads TGTGCCAGCAGTCCAATACGGGGTTACGAGCAGTACTTC.

Points on this clonotype: One end of the junction does not line up with germline, which may come from a read error. V gene TRBV4-1 combines with J gene TRBJ1-3; no definite D call. This CDR3 spans 17 amino acids. Germline V gene sequence: CDR1 MGHRA, CDR2 YSYEKL. The CDR3 sequence: CASSQVSGKDSENTIYF. The CDR3 DNA reads TGCGCCAGCAGCCAAGTCAGCGGGAAGGACTCTGAAAACACCATATATTTT.

This clonotype was detected ten times or more. J is TRBJ2-7 and V is TRBV29-1; TRBD1 or TRBD2 may be the D gene (5 bases each). V lost 4 bases to trimming and J lost 2 bases, with 15 bases between them. The germline CDR1 and CDR2 sequences are SQVTM and ANQGSEA. The CDR3 covers 14 residues. CDR3 coding DNA: TGCAGCGTTGGACGTGGGGTGGGGGCCTACGAGCAGTACTTC. This gives the protein CSVGRGVGAYEQYF.

This clonotype was seen ten or more times. The chain has TRBV12-3 or TRBV12-4 and TRBJ2-7; TRBD1 might be the D (5 bases). Trimming took 4 bases from V and 1 from J, leaving 11 bases between them. This CDR3 is 14 amino acids long. In nucleotides, the CDR3 is TGTGCCAGCAGTTCAACAGGAATGTCCTACGAGCAGTACTTC. Its protein product is CASSSTGMSYEQYF.

This clonotype was detected ten times or more. The gene calls are TRBV7-8 and TRBJ2-7, with 10 bases matching TRBD1. This CDR3 contains 15 residues. The ends lost 5 bases at V and 3 bases at J; junction bases unmatched: 7. The V gene's germline CDR1 is SGHVS and CDR2 FQNEAQ. CDR3 in DNA: TGTGCCAGCAGCCCAGGACAGGGGGGAGGCTACGAGCAGTACTTC. Protein sequence: CASSPGQGGGYEQYF.

In this sample, this clonotype turned up many times. The chain is built from TRBV20-1 and TRBJ2-3, with TRBD2 matching over 11 bases. V was clipped by 5 bases and J by 4 bases; unmatched bases: 8. The CDR3 runs to 15 residues. The germline V gene encodes CDR1 DFQATT and CDR2 SNEGSKA (reference sequence). CDR3 sequence (DNA): TGCAGTGCTCCACCACTAGCGGGGGATTCAGATACGCAGTATTTT. This sequence encodes CSAPPLAGDSDTQYF.

This clonotype was counted at least ten times. The V and J genes are TRBV5-1 and TRBJ2-2; D gene unclear. V lost 4 bases and J lost 5, with 18 bases in between. There are 16 residues in the CDR3. Germline CDR1 is SGHRS and CDR2 is YFSETQ. In DNA form, the CDR3 reads TGCGCCAGCAGCGAGATGATCGGTGTTGGGACCGGGGAGCTGTTTTTT. It codes for CASSEMIGVGTGELFF.

This clonotype appeared many times. The genes are TRBV9 and TRBJ2-7; 7 positions agree with TRBD1. Germline V gene sequence: CDR1 SGDLS, CDR2 YYNGEE. J lost 2 bases, V lost 0 bases, and 2 bases had no gene match. The CDR3 consists of 14 residues. The DNA for the CDR3 is TGTGCCAGCAGCGTAGGGCAGGGGGCCTACGAGCAGTACTTC. Translation: CASSVGQGAYEQYF. The whole variable domain, remainder taken from reference TRBV9 and TRBJ2-7, is DSGVTQTPKHLITATGQRVTLRCSPRSGDLSVYWYQQSLDQGLQFLIQYYNGEERAKGNILERFSAQQFPDLHSELNLSSLELGDSALYFCASSVGQGAYEQYFGPGTRLTVT.

At least ten counts were recorded for this clonotype. This chain uses TRBV5-1 with TRBJ2-7; either TRBD1 or TRBD2 may supply D (5 bases each). The germline V and J ends were trimmed by 0 bases and 9 bases, with 19 bases remaining between them. The length of the CDR3 is 15 residues. Germline V CDR1 and CDR2: SGHRS, YFSETQ. The CDR3 here is CASSLDPGTTTGQYF. The CDR3 region has the DNA TGCGCCAGCAGCTTGGATCCAGGGACGACTACCGGGCAGTACTTC.

This clonotype is medium-sized. The rearrangement joins TRBV6-2 or TRBV6-3 to TRBJ2-1; 7 bases line up with TRBD2. With 2 bases clipped from V and 0 bases from J, the junction kept 10 bases outside the gene matches. The CDR3 has 18 amino acids. Germline loops: CDR1 MNHEY, CDR2 SVGEGT. CDR3 sequence reads: CASSYRRESTLSYNEQFF. As DNA, the CDR3 is TGTGCCAGCAGTTACCGGCGGGAGAGCACCCTCTCCTACAATGAGCAGTTCTTC.

This clonotype came up many times. The CDR3: CASSLAGANTEAFF. CDR3 sequence (DNA): TGTGCCAGCAGCTTAGCAGGGGCGAACACTGAAGCTTTCTTT. V is TRBV11-2 and J is TRBJ1-1, with D tentatively TRBD1 (6 bases). V dropped 1 base and J dropped 1 base, with 7 bases sitting between them. Per germline, CDR1 SGHAT and CDR2 FQNNGV. This CDR3 contains 14 residues.

This clonotype was recorded many times. The limits of the CDR3 on the DNA are not certain, so only TCRdb's listed CDR3 is given. The gene calls are TRBV1 and TRBJ1-5; the table's D call of TRBD1 was not tested on the DNA. TRBV1 is deemed a pseudogene. 21 amino acids form the CDR3, both terminal residues included. CDR3 protein: CTSSQDPKVGQGSVSNQPQHF.

This clonotype has ten or more counts. The chain links TRBV18 to TRBJ2-1; TRBD1 aligns across 8 bases. The CDR3 extends over 16 amino acids. CDR1 and CDR2 (germline): KGHSH, LQKENI. Trimming removed 4 bases from V and 1 base from J; junction bases left unmatched: 6. CDR3 DNA sequence: TGTGCCAGCTCACGCTACCGGGACAGGTCCTACAATGAGCAGTTCTTC. Protein: CASSRYRDRSYNEQFF.

This clonotype has ten or more counts. The chain joins TRBV21-1 to TRBJ2-5; the D call of TRBD2 is as the table states it, not checked on the DNA. TRBV21-1 corresponds to a pseudogene. The CDR3 is made up of 17 amino acids. The CDR3 is CASSSRAKREVQETQYF. The CDR3 bases are TGTGCCAGCAGCTCCCGAGCTAAGCGGGAGGTCCAAGAGACCCAGTACTTC.

V usage is TRBV6-6 and J usage is TRBJ1-2; TRBD1 might be the D (6 bases). CDR3 length: 11 residues. Deletions cut 11 bases from V and 3 bases from J, with 10 bases between. The germline gives CDR1 MNHNY, CDR2 SVGAGI (reference sequence). The CDR3 loop is CALRGDYGYTF. The CDR3 DNA reads TGTGCCTTGAGGGGGGACTATGGCTACACCTTC.

This clonotype was detected ten times or more. This chain joins TRBV30 and TRBJ2-7, with 8 bases lining up with TRBD1. V was clipped by 4 bases and J by 7 bases; unmatched bases: 15. The germline CDR1 and CDR2 sequences are GTSNPN and SVGIG (reference sequence). This CDR3 spans 15 amino acids. The CDR3 sequence is CAWTRTGGRVHEQYF. CDR3 DNA: TGTGCCTGGACCCGTACAGGGGGAAGGGTTCATGAGCAGTACTTC.

This clonotype showed up many times. This chain uses TRBV4-1 with TRBJ2-5; D is possibly TRBD1 (6 bases). V lost 4 bases and J lost 2, with 17 bases in between. The CDR3 loop spans 16 amino acids. The germline CDR1 and CDR2 sequences are MGHRA and YSYEKL. CDR3 in amino acids: CASSPLITDRQETQYF. DNA of the CDR3: TGCGCCAGCAGCCCGCTTATAACCGACAGGCAAGAGACCCAGTACTTC.

Ten or more counts support this clonotype. This sequence joins TRBV10-3 and TRBJ1-2; D is ambiguous. Trimming took 0 bases from V and 6 from J, leaving 11 bases between them. Germline V gene data show CDR1 as ENHRY and CDR2 as SYGVKD. The CDR3 sequence is 14 residues long. CDR3 region: CAISESFQDDGYTF. The CDR3 bases are TGTGCCATCAGTGAGTCGTTCCAGGACGATGGCTACACCTTC.

This clonotype was counted ten times or more. The chain combines TRBV28 with TRBJ2-1; 8 nucleotides align to TRBD1. Germline V lookup: CDR1 MDHEN, CDR2 SYDVKM. V trimming: 5 bases; J trimming: 10 bases; junction bases outside the gene matches: 13. The CDR3 is 15 amino acids. DNA of the CDR3: TGTGCCAGCAGTCTTGGGACAGGCAGTGTGTCGGAGCAGTTCTTC. It yields the protein CASSLGTGSVSEQFF.

This clonotype was recorded many times. The V call is TRBV2, the J call TRBJ2-7, with TRBD1 matching over 9 bases. This CDR3 is built from 15 residues. CDR1 and CDR2 from the germline V gene are SNHLY and FYNNEI. J gave up 2 bases and V 6 bases, and 8 bases lay outside the gene matches. CDR3 in amino acids: CASRPPGQGTYEQYF. In nucleotides, the CDR3 is TGTGCCAGCAGGCCACCGGGACAGGGAACCTACGAGCAGTACTTC. Full variable domain (remainder filled in from reference TRBV2 and TRBJ2-7): EPEVTQTPSHQVTQMGQEVILRCVPISNHLYFYWYRQILGQKVEFLVSFYNNEISEKSEIFDDQFSVERPDGSNFTLKIRSTKLEDSAMYFCASRPPGQGTYEQYFGPGTRLTVT.

This clonotype was observed many times. The chain recombines TRBV2 with TRBJ1-1; D not resolved. There are 11 residues in the CDR3. Trimming took 6 bases from V and 3 from J, leaving 5 bases between them. Per germline, CDR1 SNHLY and CDR2 FYNNEI. CDR3 region: CASRRDTEAFF. CDR3 bases: TGTGCCAGCAGGCGGGACACTGAAGCTTTCTTT.

This clonotype was picked up many times. V gene TRBV29-1 combines with J gene TRBJ2-2; D uncertain. Trimming removed 4 bases from V and 2 bases from J, with 8 bases in between. The germline gives CDR1 SQVTM, CDR2 ANQGSEA. CDR3 length: 13 residues. The CDR3 loop is CSVGQLNTGELFF. DNA for the CDR3: TGCAGCGTTGGTCAGTTAAACACCGGGGAGCTGTTTTTT.

This clonotype was found a few times. The rearrangement links TRBV11-2 to TRBJ2-2, with D perhaps TRBD2 (6 bases). Trimming took 10 bases from V and 5 from J, leaving 20 bases between them. Per germline, CDR1 SGHAT and CDR2 FQNNGV. The CDR3 runs 15 residues. CDR3 DNA sequence: TGTGCCACCCCCTTAGTCCCCGCGGGGACCGGGGAGCTGTTTTTT. Its protein product is CATPLVPAGTGELFF.

This clonotype was counted at least ten times. The genes are TRBV30 and TRBJ2-1; 8 bases fit TRBD2. With V trimmed by 5 bases and J by 3 bases, 3 bases remained unmatched. CDR1 GTSNPN and CDR2 SVGIG come from the germline V gene (reference sequence). This CDR3 is built from 13 residues. Written as DNA, the CDR3 is TGTGCCTGGCTTAGCGGGAACTACAATGAGCAGTTCTTC. It is translated as CAWLSGNYNEQFF. Combining the CDR3 with reference TRBV30 and TRBJ2-1 gives the whole variable domain SQTIHQWPATLVQPVGSPLSLECTVEGTSNPNLYWYRQAAGRGLQLLFYSVGIGQISSEVPQNLSASRPQDRQFILSSKKLLLSDSGFYLCAWLSGNYNEQFFGPGTRLTVL.

In this sample, this clonotype turned up many times. The chain uses TRBV29-1 and TRBJ2-5; no clear D gene. CDR3 length: 14 residues. The germline V gene encodes CDR1 SQVTM and CDR2 ANQGSEA. V gave up 6 bases and J gave up 2 bases, with 16 bases separating them. CDR3 sequence: CSVSHSTGQETQYF. The CDR3 coding sequence is TGCAGCGTCTCACACTCGACTGGACAAGAGACCCAGTACTTC. Variable domain in full (rest from reference TRBV29-1 and TRBJ2-5): SAVISQKPSRDICQRGTSLTIQCQVDSQVTMMFWYRQQPGQSLTLIATANQGSEATYESGFVIDKFPISRPNLTFSTLTVSNMSPEDSSIYLCSVSHSTGQETQYFGPGTRLLVL.

By share, this clonotype ranks as medium-sized (0.01 to 0.1%). The rearrangement uses TRBV10-2 and TRBJ2-1, with unresolved D. V lost 0 bases and J lost 6, with 9 bases in between. There are 14 residues in the CDR3. The germline V gene encodes CDR1 WSHSY and CDR2 SAAADI. The CDR3 region has the DNA TGCGCCAGCAGTGAGTCGTGGCGATCCAATGAGCAGTTCTTC. Protein sequence: CASSESWRSNEQFF.